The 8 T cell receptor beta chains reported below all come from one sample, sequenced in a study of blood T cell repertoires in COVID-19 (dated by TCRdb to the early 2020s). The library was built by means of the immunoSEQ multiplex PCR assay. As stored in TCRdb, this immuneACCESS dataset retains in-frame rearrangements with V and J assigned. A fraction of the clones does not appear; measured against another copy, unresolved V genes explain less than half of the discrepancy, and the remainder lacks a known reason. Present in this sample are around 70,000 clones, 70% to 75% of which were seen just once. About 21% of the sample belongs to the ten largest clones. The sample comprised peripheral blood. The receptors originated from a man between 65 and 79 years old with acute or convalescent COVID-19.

CDR3 coding DNA: TGTGCCAGCAGTTACTCTGGGACAGGCTCCTACGAGCAGTACTTC. Translation: CASSYSGTGSYEQYF. The chain recombines TRBV6-5 with TRBJ2-7, with 8 bases that match TRBD1. This CDR3 has 15 amino acids. V gave up 0 bases and J gave up 0 bases; unmatched junction bases: 1. The germline V gene encodes CDR1 MNHEY and CDR2 SVGAGI.

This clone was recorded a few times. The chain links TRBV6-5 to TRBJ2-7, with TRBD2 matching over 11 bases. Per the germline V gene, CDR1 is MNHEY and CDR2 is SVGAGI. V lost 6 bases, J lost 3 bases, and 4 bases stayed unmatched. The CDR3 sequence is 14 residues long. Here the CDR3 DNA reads TGTGCCAGCAGGGGGGGACTAGCGGACTACGAGCAGTACTTC. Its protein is CASRGGLADYEQYF.

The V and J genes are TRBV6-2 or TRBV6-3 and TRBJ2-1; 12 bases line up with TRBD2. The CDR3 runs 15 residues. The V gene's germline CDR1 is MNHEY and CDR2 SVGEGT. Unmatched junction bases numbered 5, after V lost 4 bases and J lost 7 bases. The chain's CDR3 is CASSSASGRANEQFF. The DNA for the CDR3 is TGTGCCAGCAGTTCCGCTAGCGGGAGGGCGAATGAGCAGTTCTTC.

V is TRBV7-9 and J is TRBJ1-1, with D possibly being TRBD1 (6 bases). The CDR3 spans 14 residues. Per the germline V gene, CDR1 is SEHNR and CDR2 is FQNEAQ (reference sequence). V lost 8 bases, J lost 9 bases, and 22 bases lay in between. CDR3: CASRSGGAKGKAFF. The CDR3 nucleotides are TGTGCCAGCCGCTCGGGGGGCGCAAAGGGAAAAGCTTTCTTT.

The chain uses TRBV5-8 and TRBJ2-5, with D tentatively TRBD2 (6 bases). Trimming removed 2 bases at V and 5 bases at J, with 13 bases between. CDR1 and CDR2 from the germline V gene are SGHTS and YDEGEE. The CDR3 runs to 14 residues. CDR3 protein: CASSLGGASETQYF. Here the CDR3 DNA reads TGTGCCAGCAGCTTAGGAGGGGCAAGTGAGACCCAGTACTTC.

The CDR3 spells CASSPIIVQGGNEKLFF. CDR3 in DNA: TGTGCCAGCAGCCCGATAATTGTACAGGGGGGAAATGAAAAACTGTTTTTT. The rearrangement uses TRBV7-8 and TRBJ1-4; 8 bases are shared with TRBD1. Looked up from germline, CDR1 is SGHVS and CDR2 is FQNEAQ. V dropped 5 bases and J dropped 5; count of bases not matched to a gene: 13. This CDR3 has 17 amino acids. The full variable domain, rest sourced from reference TRBV7-8 and TRBJ1-4, is GAGVSQSPRYKVAKRGQDVALRCDPISGHVSLFWYQQALGQGPEFLTYFQNEAQLDKSGLPSDRFFAERPEGSVSTLKIQRTQQEDSAVYLCASSPIIVQGGNEKLFFGSGTQLSVL.

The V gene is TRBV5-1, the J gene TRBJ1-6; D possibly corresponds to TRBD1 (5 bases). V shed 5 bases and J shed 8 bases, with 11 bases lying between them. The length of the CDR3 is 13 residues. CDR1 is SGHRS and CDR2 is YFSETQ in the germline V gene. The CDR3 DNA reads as TGCGCCAGCAGTGCAGGGTTCGATTCACCCCTCCACTTT. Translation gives CASSAGFDSPLHF. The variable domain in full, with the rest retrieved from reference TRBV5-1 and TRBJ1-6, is KAGVTQTPRYLIKTRGQQVTLSCSPISGHRSVSWYQQTPGQGLQFLFEYFSETQRNKGNFPGRFSGRQFSNSRSEMNVSTLELGDSALYLCASSAGFDSPLHFGNGTRLTVT.

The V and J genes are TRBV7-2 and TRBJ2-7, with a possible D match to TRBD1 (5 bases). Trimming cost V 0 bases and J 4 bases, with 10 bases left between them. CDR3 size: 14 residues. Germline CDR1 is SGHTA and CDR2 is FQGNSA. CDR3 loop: CASSLAQGLYEQYF. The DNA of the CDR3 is TGTGCCAGCAGCTTAGCTCAGGGTTTGTACGAGCAGTACTTC. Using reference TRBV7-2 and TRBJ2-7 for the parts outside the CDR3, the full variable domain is GAGVSQSPSNKVTEKGKDVELRCDPISGHTALYWYRQSLGQGLEFLIYFQGNSAPDKSGLPSDRFSAERTGGSVSTLTIQRTQQEDSAVYLCASSLAQGLYEQYFGPGTRLTVT.